This record covers a single T cell receptor beta chain. The antigen is not known. These data are taken from a study of CD8 T cells in ankylosing spondylitis. V was pared by 6 bases and J by 7 bases, with 5 bases of the junction left unmatched. This CDR3 has 12 amino acids. Per the germline V gene, CDR1 is DFQATT and CDR2 is SNEGSKA (reference sequence). Study-wide points: About 8 highly homologous variants made up a TCR beta motif, and this motif appeared characteristic of ankylosing spondylitis blood.

TCRdb reprocessed the 5' RACE reads with MiXCR, giving one entry per CDR3 protein. The data show roughly 370,000 distinct CDR3 sequences, with 20% to 25% seen just once and about 17% held by the top ten. The chain recombines TRBV20-1 with TRBJ2-1, with 8 bases that match TRBD1. The sample comprised blood, either unsorted or a sorted T cell fraction (not recorded which). The sequence was obtained from a male donor with ankylosing spondylitis. This chain's CDR3 is CSAQTGGNEQFF. The CDR3 region has the DNA TGCAGTGCGCAAACAGGGGGGAATGAGCAGTTCTTC.